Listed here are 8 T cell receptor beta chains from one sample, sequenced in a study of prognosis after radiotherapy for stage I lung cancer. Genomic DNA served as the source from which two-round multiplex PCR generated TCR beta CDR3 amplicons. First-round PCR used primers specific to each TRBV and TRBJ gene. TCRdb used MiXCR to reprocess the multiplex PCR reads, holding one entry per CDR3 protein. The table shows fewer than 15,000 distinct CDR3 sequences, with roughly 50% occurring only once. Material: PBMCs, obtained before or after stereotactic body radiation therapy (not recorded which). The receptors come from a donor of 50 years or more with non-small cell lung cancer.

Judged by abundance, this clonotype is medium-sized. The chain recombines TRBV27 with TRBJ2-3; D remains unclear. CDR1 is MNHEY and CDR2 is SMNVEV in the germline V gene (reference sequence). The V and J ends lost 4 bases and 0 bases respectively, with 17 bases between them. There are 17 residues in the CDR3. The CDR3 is CASSSNYLSASTDTQYF. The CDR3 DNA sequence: TGTGCCAGCAGTTCAAATTACTTATCCGCTAGCACAGATACGCAGTATTTT.

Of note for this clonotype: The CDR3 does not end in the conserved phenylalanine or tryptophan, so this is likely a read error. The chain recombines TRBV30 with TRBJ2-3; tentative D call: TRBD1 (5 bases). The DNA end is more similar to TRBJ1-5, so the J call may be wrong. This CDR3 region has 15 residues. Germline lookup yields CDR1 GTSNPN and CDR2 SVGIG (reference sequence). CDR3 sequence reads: CAWSDAGLSTDTQHS. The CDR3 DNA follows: TGTGCCTGGAGTGATGCAGGGCTTAGCACAGATACGCAGCATTCT.

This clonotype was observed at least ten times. CDR3 coding DNA: TGTGCCAGCAGCCCCCGACTAGCGACCACAGATACGCAGTATTTT. Translation: CASSPRLATTDTQYF. V gene TRBV9 combines with J gene TRBJ2-3; 8 nucleotides align to TRBD2. V dropped 4 bases and J dropped 2; count of bases not matched to a gene: 6. This CDR3 has 15 residues. CDR1 and CDR2 (germline): SGDLS, YYNGEE. The complete variable domain, with remaining parts taken from reference TRBV9 and TRBJ2-3, reads DSGVTQTPKHLITATGQRVTLRCSPRSGDLSVYWYQQSLDQGLQFLIQYYNGEERAKGNILERFSAQQFPDLHSELNLSSLELGDSALYFCASSPRLATTDTQYFGPGTRLTVL.

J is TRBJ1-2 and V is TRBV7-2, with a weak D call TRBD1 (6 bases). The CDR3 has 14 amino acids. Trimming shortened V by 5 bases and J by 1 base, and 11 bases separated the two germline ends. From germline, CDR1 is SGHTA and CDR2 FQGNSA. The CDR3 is CASSGQPFNYGYTF. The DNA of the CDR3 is TGTGCCAGCAGCGGACAGCCCTTTAACTATGGCTACACCTTC.

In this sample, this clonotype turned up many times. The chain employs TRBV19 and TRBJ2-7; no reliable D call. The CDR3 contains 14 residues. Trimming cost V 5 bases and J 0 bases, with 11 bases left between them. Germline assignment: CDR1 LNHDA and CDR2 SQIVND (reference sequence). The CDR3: CASSARASSYEQYF. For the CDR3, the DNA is TGTGCCAGTAGTGCAAGGGCTAGCTCCTACGAGCAGTACTTC.

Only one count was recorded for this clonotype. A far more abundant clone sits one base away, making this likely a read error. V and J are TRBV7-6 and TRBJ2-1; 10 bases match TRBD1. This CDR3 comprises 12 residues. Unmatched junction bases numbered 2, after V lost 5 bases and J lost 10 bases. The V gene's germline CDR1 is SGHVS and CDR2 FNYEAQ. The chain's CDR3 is CASSQTGGEQFF. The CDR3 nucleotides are TGTGCCAGCAGCCAGACAGGGGGCGAGCAGTTCTTC.

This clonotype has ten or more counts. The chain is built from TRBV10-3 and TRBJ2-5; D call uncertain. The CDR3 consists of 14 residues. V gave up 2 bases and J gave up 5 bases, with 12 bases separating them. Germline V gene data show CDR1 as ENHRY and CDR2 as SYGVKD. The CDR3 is CAISEGNGRETQYF. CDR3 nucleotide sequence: TGTGCCATCAGTGAGGGAAATGGTAGGGAGACCCAGTACTTC.

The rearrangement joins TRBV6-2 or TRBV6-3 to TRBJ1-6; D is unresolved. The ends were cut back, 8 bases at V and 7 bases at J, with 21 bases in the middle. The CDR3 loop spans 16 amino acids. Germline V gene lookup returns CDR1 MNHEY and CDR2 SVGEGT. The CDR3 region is CASSSMVSLGNSPLHF. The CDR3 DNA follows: TGTGCCAGCTCTTCGATGGTATCGTTAGGGAATTCACCCCTCCACTTT.